The source of this T cell receptor (beta chain) is a study of cytomegalovirus exposure and HLA in healthy donors. Study summary: The 120 validation repertoires used the same platform as the 550 to 850 first-cohort repertoires (as reported by a later analysis). Overall study findings and caveats: The authors confirmed in vitro that a few CMV-associated chains were specific for CMV antigens. Cytomegalovirus-associated status was assigned to about 160 TCR beta chains. Reported results showed that the classifier diagnosed cytomegalovirus status with high specificity and sensitivity.

Concerning this clone itself: Its specificity is unknown.

This CDR3 is 14 amino acids long. Germline V gives CDR1 MNHEY, CDR2 SVGAGI. Between the trimmed V and J ends, which lost 2 bases and 0 bases, there was a span of 5 bases. Profiled with immunoSEQ multiplex PCR; TCRdb holds only in-frame clones, not every one. The table has 100,000 to 150,000 clones, roughly 95% seen once. Sequenced input: PBMCs. This sequence originates from a man aged 18 to 30 in good health and CMV-seronegative. This sequence joins TRBV6-5 and TRBJ1-3; no clear D gene. Here the CDR3 DNA reads TGTGCCAGCAGTTACGAGAGCTCTGGAAACACCATATATTTT. This translates into CASSYESSGNTIYF.